Presented here are 12 T cell receptor beta chains from one specimen sequenced in a study of response to subunit inactivated influenza vaccine. TCRdb used MiXCR to reprocess the RT-PCR reads, holding one entry per CDR3 protein. The table includes about 160,000 distinct CDR3 sequences, 11% detected once. This specimen was non-naive T cells sorted from PBMCs, taken roughly 48 days after vaccination. Receptors were obtained from a man aged 45 to 65 who received an inactivated influenza vaccine.

This clonotype appeared many times. The gene calls are TRBV28 and TRBJ1-4; 8 nucleotides align to TRBD1. This CDR3 spans 18 amino acids. Germline V gene data show CDR1 as MDHEN and CDR2 as SYDVKM. With V trimmed by 6 bases and J by 5 bases, 17 bases remained unmatched. Here the CDR3 reads CASRSLTGASSLNEKLFF. In DNA form, the CDR3 reads TGTGCCAGCAGAAGCCTGACAGGGGCATCCAGCCTGAATGAAAAACTGTTTTTT.

This clonotype occurred many times. The J gene is TRBJ2-1, the V gene TRBV24-1; 7 nucleotides agree with TRBD1. Unmatched junction bases numbered 15, after V lost 3 bases and J lost 8 bases. Germline CDR1 is KGHDR and CDR2 is SFDVKD. This CDR3 has 17 amino acids. CDR3: CATSDRLSGTTGDEQFF. CDR3 bases: TGTGCCACCAGTGATAGACTGTCTGGGACAACAGGGGATGAGCAGTTCTTC.

This clonotype was counted between two and nine times. V and J are TRBV2 and TRBJ2-7, with D unresolved. CDR1 is SNHLY, CDR2 FYNNEI, per germline. The CDR3 extends over 16 amino acids. Trimming removed 1 base from V and 7 bases from J, with 20 bases in between. The CDR3 coding sequence is TGTGCCAGCAGTGAAGGGAGCCGGGCCCTTTCTCGGGAGCAGTACTTC. This encodes CASSEGSRALSREQYF.

The V gene is TRBV20-1, the J gene TRBJ2-3; D remains unclear. V lost 5 bases and J lost 5, with 17 bases in between. The length of the CDR3 is 14 residues. Germline V lookup: CDR1 DFQATT, CDR2 SNEGSKA (reference sequence). CDR3 region: CSALSYLAEDTQYF. The CDR3 coding sequence is TGCAGTGCTTTGTCTTATCTGGCCGAAGATACGCAGTATTTT.

The rearrangement uses TRBV3-1 and TRBJ2-2; D possibly corresponds to TRBD1 (5 bases). Between the trimmed V and J ends, which lost 0 bases and 1 base, there was a span of 15 bases. The CDR3 runs 18 residues. Germline values: CDR1 LGHDT, CDR2 YNNKEL (reference sequence). In DNA form, the CDR3 reads TGTGCCAGCAGCCAAGATACCCTGACAGCCTGGAACACCGGGGAGCTGTTTTTT. It codes for CASSQDTLTAWNTGELFF.

This clonotype has only a few counts. The V and J genes are TRBV6-2 or TRBV6-3 and TRBJ1-1; D might be TRBD1 (6 bases). Trimming removed 5 bases at V and 4 bases at J, with 14 bases between. Germline CDR1 and CDR2: MNHEY and SVGEGT. The CDR3 spans 14 residues. CDR3 sequence (DNA): TGTGCCAGCAGTCGAACAGGGAAACGCACTGAAGCTTTCTTT. Protein sequence: CASSRTGKRTEAFF.

In this sample, this clonotype turned up once. This chain uses TRBV24-1 with TRBJ2-1; 8 nucleotides match TRBD2. CDR1 and CDR2 from the germline V gene are KGHDR and SFDVKD. The ends lost 9 bases at V and 10 bases at J; junction bases unmatched: 7. This CDR3 contains 12 residues. The CDR3 spells CATSGGGREQFF. The CDR3 DNA sequence: TGTGCCACCTCGGGGGGGGGACGCGAGCAGTTCTTC.

This clonotype appeared many times. V usage is TRBV7-9 and J usage is TRBJ1-6, with D possibly matching TRBD1 (5 bases). The CDR3 has 14 amino acids. Germline V gene data show CDR1 as SEHNR and CDR2 as FQNEAQ (reference sequence). V shed 1 base and J shed 10 bases, with 11 bases lying between them. The CDR3 bases are TGTGCCAGCAGCTTAGGGGACTTCGGGTCACCCCTCCACTTT. It translates to CASSLGDFGSPLHF.

This clonotype occurred many times. The rearrangement joins TRBV5-8 to TRBJ2-7, with D hard to call. Germline V CDR1 and CDR2: SGHTS, YDEGEE. Deletions cut 6 bases from V and 2 bases from J, with 12 bases between. CDR3 length equals 13 residues. The CDR3 DNA reads TGTGCCAGCAATCCAGACTCCACCTACGAGCAGTACTTC. Translated, it gives CASNPDSTYEQYF. The full variable domain, in which reference TRBV5-8 and TRBJ2-7 provide the parts outside the CDR3, is EAGVTQSPTHLIKTRGQQATLRCSPISGHTSVYWYQQALGLGLQFLLWYDEGEERNRGNFPPRFSGRQFPNYSSELNVNALELEDSALYLCASNPDSTYEQYFGPGTRLTVT.

Only a few counts were recorded for this clonotype. CDR3 coding DNA: TGTGCCAGCAGCTTAGCTTGGGCAGTCGAGGGAGAGACCCAGTACTTC. Amino acid sequence: CASSLAWAVEGETQYF. The chain is built from TRBV7-8 and TRBJ2-5, with D possibly matching TRBD2 (5 bases). Per germline, CDR1 SGHVS and CDR2 FQNEAQ. With 0 bases removed from V and 4 bases from J, the gap between germline ends came to 15 bases. There are 16 residues in the CDR3.

This clonotype was observed at least ten times. J is TRBJ1-5 and V is TRBV20-1; 9 bases line up with TRBD1. Germline loops: CDR1 DFQATT, CDR2 SNEGSKA (reference sequence). This CDR3 is built from 18 residues. J gave up 0 bases and V 3 bases, and 12 bases lay outside the gene matches. CDR3 loop: CSASRGQGSLGSNQPQHF. The CDR3 nucleotides read TGCAGTGCTAGTCGGGGACAGGGAAGTCTCGGTAGCAATCAGCCCCAGCATTTT.

The chain employs TRBV5-1 and TRBJ1-3, with 7 bases that match TRBD1. Per germline, CDR1 SGHRS and CDR2 YFSETQ. The junction had 8 bases not matched to a gene; V was cut back by 5 bases and J by 0 bases. The CDR3 consists of 16 residues. CDR3 amino acids: CASRAGQPNSGNTIYF. CDR3 bases: TGCGCCAGCAGGGCGGGACAGCCCAACTCTGGAAACACCATATATTTT.